This T cell receptor beta chain was documented in a study of blood T cell repertoires in COVID-19. Study overall: The United States, Italy and Spain provided the acute and convalescent COVID-19 samples. From T cells, B-cell-depleted T cells, or PBMCs came the material, which was cDNA or gDNA.

CDR1 and CDR2 from the germline V gene are SGHRS and YFSETQ. This CDR3 is 13 amino acids long. V was pared by 7 bases and J by 5 bases, with 1 base of the junction left unmatched. In the authors' workflow: By means of reference gene primer amplification, nucleated cell counts were estimated. Using immunoSEQ multiplex PCR, the repertoire was profiled, and TCRdb retains in-frame clones only, with some absent. V and J calls and clone size come straight from that table; D and trimming were deduced from the DNA. In the table there are 150,000 to 200,000 clones, about 90% of which are singletons. The clonotype originates from a woman between 65 and 79 years old with acute or convalescent COVID-19. V usage is TRBV5-1 and J usage is TRBJ2-3; 13 nucleotides line up with TRBD2. Sequences were obtained from peripheral blood. The CDR3 is CASGLAGEDTQYF. In DNA form, the CDR3 reads TGCGCCAGCGGACTAGCGGGAGAAGATACGCAGTATTTT.